The source of this TCR beta chain is a study of OX40 agonist ivuxolimab in advanced cancers. About the research overall: Anti-PD-1, anti-PD-L1 or anti-CTLA-4 therapy given earlier was allowed, and roughly 40% had some.

The protocol was immunoSEQ multiplex PCR, while the TCRdb copy is restricted to in-frame clones and leaves out a portion. The sample shows just under 100,000 clones, approximately 93% of them seen only once. V lost 4 bases to trimming and J lost 6 bases; unmatched junction nucleotides: 14. Germline V gene lookup returns CDR1 SGHTS and CDR2 YDEGEE. CDR3 length: 16 residues. The source is an adult with an advanced solid tumor such as melanoma, head and neck, liver or kidney cancer. This sequence joins TRBV5-8 and TRBJ1-1; 8 bases align to TRBD1. The sample here was CD4+ or CD8+ T cells sorted from blood, taken in a trial of the OX40 agonist ivuxolimab. CDR3 sequence reads: CASSPTGAYGYAEAFF. CDR3 bases: TGTGCCAGCAGCCCGACAGGGGCATATGGATACGCTGAAGCTTTCTTT.